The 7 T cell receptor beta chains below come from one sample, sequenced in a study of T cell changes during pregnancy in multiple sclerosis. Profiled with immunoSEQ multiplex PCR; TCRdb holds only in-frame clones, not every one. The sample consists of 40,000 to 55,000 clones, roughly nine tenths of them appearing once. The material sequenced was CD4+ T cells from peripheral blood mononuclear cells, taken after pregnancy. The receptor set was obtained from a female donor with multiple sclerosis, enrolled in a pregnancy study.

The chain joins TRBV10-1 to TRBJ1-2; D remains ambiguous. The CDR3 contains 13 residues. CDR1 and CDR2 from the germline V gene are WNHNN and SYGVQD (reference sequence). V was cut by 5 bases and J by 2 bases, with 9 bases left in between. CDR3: CASSSAENYGYTF. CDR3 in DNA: TGCGCCAGCAGTTCCGCGGAGAACTATGGCTACACCTTC.

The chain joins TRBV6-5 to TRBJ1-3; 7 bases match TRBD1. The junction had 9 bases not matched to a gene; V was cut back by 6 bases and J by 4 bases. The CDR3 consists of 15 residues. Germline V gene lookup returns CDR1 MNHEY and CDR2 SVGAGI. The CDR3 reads CASSETGDGGNTIYF. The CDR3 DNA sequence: TGTGCCAGCAGCGAAACAGGGGACGGAGGAAACACCATATATTTT.

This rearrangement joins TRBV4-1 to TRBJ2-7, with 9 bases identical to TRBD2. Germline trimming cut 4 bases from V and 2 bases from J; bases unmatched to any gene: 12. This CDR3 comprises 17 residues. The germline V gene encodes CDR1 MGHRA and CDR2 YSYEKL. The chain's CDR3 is CASSLLLAGDFPYEQYF. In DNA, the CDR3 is TGCGCCAGCAGCCTCCTATTAGCGGGAGATTTTCCCTACGAGCAGTACTTC.

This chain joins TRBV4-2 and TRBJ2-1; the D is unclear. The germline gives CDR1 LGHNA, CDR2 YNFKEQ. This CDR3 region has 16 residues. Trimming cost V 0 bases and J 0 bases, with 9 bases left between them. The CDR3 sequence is CASSQEGGNSYNEQFF. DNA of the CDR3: TGTGCCAGCAGCCAAGAAGGCGGCAACTCCTACAATGAGCAGTTCTTC.

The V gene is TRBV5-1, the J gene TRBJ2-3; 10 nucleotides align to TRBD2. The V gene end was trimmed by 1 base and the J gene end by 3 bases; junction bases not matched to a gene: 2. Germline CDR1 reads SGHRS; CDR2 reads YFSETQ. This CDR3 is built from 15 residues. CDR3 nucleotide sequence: TGCGCCAGCAGCTTGCAGGGACTAGCGACAGATACGCAGTATTTT. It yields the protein CASSLQGLATDTQYF.

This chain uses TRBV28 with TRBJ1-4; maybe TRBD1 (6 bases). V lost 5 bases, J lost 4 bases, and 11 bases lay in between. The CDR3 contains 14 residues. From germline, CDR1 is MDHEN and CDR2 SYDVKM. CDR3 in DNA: TGTGCCAGCAGTGAGACAGGAGTTAATGAAAAACTGTTTTTT. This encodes CASSETGVNEKLFF.

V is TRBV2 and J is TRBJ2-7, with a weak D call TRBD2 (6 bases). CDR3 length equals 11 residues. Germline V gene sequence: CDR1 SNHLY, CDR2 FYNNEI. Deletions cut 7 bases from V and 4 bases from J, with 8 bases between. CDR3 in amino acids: CASTGSYEQYF. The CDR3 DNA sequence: TGTGCCAGCACCGGGAGTTACGAGCAGTACTTC.